Listed here is a single T cell receptor (beta chain). This entry comes from a study of blood T cell repertoires in COVID-19. At the level of the study: The origin of the acute and convalescent COVID-19 samples was the United States, Italy and Spain.

Patients at the Seattle site were enrolled during active infection and followed longitudinally. Per the original methods: Amplifying reference gene primers gave estimates of nucleated cell counts. Produced via immunoSEQ multiplex PCR; TCRdb's table is partial and in-frame only. That table furnishes V, J and clone size, whereas the DNA furnished D and trimming. The table lists some 220,000 clones, about nine tenths of them singletons, with 0.8% to 0.95% in the top ten. Germline V gene sequence: CDR1 MGHRA, CDR2 YSYEKL. The length of the CDR3 is 20 residues. Trimming took 3 bases from V and 4 from J, leaving 30 bases between them.

The specimen was peripheral blood. The chain combines TRBV4-1 with TRBJ1-1; D not certain. The receptor's source is a man aged 30-40 years with COVID-19, enrolled during active disease. CDR3 protein: CASSHSQGFQQSLIGTEAFF. CDR3 sequence (DNA): TGCGCCAGCAGCCACTCACAAGGCTTCCAACAGAGCCTAATAGGCACTGAAGCTTTCTTT.